This T cell receptor (beta chain) was identified in a study of blood T cells in healthy people across ages. Next came a second PCR, run for about 7 to 12 cycles, which used a sample-barcoded 5' primer along with a J-beta primer mix. All cDNA molecules were each tagged by a template-switch adaptor with 12 random nucleotides. TCRdb redid the calling of the 5' RACE reads with MiXCR, one entry per CDR3 protein. Of around 1.1 million distinct CDR3 sequences listed, roughly two fifths are singletons. The receptor was derived from a man aged 18 to 29 in good health. The sequencing sample was made of blood.

The CDR3, as DNA: TGCGCCAGCAGCTTGGCTAGTTCCAGGTCTAGCACAGATACGCAGTATTTT. Protein sequence: CASSLASSRSSTDTQYF. This chain joins TRBV5-1 and TRBJ2-3; no clear D gene. Germline V gene data show CDR1 as SGHRS and CDR2 as YFSETQ. The CDR3 loop spans 17 amino acids. The V end was cut by 0 bases, the J end by 0 bases, with 14 bases between. The variable domain in full, completed from reference TRBV5-1 and TRBJ2-3, reads KAGVTQTPRYLIKTRGQQVTLSCSPISGHRSVSWYQQTPGQGLQFLFEYFSETQRNKGNFPGRFSGRQFSNSRSEMNVSTLELGDSALYLCASSLASSRSSTDTQYFGPGTRLTVL.